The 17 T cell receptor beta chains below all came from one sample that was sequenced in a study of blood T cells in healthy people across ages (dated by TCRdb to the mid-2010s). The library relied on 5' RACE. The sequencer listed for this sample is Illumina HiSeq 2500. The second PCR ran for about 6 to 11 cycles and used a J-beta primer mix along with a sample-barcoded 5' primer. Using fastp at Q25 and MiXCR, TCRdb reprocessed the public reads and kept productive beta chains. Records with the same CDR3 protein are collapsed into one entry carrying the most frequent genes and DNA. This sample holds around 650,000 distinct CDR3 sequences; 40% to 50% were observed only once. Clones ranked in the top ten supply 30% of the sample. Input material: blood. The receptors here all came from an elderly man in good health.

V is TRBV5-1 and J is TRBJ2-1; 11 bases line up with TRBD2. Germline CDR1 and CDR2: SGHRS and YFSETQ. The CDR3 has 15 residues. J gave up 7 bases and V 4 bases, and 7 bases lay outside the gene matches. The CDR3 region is CASSTGTSGANEQFF. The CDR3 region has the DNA TGCGCCAGCAGCACCGGGACTAGCGGTGCAAATGAGCAGTTCTTC.

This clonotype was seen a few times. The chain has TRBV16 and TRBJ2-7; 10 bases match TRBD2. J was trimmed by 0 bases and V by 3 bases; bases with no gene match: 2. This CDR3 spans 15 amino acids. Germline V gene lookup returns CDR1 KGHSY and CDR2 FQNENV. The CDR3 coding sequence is TGTGCCAGCAGCCAGTGGACTAGCGGCTCCTACGAGCAGTACTTC. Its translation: CASSQWTSGSYEQYF.

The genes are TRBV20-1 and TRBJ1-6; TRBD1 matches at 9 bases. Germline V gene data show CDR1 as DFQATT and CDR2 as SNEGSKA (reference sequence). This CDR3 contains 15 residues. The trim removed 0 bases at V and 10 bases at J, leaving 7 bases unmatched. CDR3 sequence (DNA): TGCAGTGCTAGAGATATTAACAGGGGGCAGTCACCCCTCCACTTT. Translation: CSARDINRGQSPLHF.

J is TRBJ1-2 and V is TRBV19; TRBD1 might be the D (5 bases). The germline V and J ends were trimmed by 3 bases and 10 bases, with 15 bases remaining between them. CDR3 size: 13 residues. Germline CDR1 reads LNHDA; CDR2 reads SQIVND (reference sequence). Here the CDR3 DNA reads TGTGCCAGTAGTATGGGACGGGAGACAGACTACACCTTC. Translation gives CASSMGRETDYTF.

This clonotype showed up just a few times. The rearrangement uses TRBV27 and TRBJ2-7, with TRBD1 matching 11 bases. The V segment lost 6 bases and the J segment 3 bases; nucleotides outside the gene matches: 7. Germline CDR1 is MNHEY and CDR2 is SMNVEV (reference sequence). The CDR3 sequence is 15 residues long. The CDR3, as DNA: TGTGCCAGCAGACCAGGGACAGGGGGGGGCTACGAGCAGTACTTC. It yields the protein CASRPGTGGGYEQYF.

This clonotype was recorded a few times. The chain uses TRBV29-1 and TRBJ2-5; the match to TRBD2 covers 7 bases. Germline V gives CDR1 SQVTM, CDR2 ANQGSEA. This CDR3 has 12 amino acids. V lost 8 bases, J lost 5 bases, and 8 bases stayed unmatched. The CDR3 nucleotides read TGCAGCTCTAAGCGGGGTAGGGAGACCCAGTACTTC. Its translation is CSSKRGRETQYF.

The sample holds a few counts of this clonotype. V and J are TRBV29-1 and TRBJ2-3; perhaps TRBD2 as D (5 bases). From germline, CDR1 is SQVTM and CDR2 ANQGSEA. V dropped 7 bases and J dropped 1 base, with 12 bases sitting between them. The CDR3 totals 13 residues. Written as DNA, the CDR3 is TGCAGCGCAGAAGGTAGCGGCACAGATACGCAGTATTTT. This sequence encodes CSAEGSGTDTQYF.

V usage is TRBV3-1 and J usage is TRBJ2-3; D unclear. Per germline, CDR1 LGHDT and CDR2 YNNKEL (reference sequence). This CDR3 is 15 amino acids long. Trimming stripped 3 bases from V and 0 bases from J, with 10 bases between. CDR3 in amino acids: CASSQQSPSTDTQYF. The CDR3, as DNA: TGTGCCAGCAGCCAGCAGTCCCCTAGCACAGATACGCAGTATTTT.

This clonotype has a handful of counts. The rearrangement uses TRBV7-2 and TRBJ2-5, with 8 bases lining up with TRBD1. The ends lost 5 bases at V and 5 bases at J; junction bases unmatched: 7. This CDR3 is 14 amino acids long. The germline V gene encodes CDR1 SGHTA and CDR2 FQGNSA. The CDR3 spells CASSQGALRETQYF. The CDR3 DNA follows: TGTGCCAGCAGCCAGGGGGCTCTCAGGGAGACCCAGTACTTC.

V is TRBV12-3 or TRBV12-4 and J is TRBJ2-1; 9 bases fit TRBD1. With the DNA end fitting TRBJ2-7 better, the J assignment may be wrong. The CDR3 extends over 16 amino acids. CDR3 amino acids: CASTLTGGPIYNEQYF. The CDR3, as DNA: TGTGCCAGCACTTTGACAGGGGGGCCGATTTACAATGAGCAGTACTTC.

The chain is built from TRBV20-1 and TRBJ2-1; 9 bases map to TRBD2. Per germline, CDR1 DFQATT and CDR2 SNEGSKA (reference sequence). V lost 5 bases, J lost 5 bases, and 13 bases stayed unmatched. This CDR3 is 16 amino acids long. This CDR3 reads CSAPRRAGGPHNEQFF. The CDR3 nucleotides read TGCAGTGCTCCCAGACGGGCGGGAGGGCCCCACAATGAGCAGTTCTTC.

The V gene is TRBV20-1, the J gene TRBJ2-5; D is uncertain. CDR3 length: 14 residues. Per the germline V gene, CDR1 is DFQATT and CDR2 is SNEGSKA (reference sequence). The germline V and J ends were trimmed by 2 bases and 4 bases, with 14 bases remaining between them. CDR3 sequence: CSARRASPGETQYF. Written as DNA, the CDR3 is TGCAGTGCTAGAAGGGCTAGTCCAGGAGAGACCCAGTACTTC.

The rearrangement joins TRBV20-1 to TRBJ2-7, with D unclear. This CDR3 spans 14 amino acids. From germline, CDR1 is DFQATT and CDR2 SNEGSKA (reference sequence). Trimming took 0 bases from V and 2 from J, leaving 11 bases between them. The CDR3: CSARDLGRTYEQYF. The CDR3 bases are TGCAGTGCTAGAGATTTGGGCAGGACCTACGAGCAGTACTTC.

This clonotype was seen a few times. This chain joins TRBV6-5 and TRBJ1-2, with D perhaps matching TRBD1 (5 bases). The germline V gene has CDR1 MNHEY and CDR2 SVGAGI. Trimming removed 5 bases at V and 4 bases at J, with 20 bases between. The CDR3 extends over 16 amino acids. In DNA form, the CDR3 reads TGTGCCAGCAGTCCTGTAACCGGGACCCTTTCCTATGGCTACACCTTC. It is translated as CASSPVTGTLSYGYTF.

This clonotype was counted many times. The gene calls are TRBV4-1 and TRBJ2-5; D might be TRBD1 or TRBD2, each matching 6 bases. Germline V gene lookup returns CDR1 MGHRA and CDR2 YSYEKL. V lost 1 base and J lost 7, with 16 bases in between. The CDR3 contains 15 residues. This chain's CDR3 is CASSQGGTQEATQYF. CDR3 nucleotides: TGCGCCAGCAGCCAAGGCGGGACACAAGAGGCGACCCAGTACTTC.

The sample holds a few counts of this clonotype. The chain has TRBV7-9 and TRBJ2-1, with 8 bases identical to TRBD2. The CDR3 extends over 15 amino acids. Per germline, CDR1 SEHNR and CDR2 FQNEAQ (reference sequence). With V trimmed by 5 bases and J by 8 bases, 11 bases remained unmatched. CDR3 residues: CASSPPFREGDEQFF. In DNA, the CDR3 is TGTGCCAGCAGCCCCCCCTTCCGGGAGGGTGATGAGCAGTTCTTC.

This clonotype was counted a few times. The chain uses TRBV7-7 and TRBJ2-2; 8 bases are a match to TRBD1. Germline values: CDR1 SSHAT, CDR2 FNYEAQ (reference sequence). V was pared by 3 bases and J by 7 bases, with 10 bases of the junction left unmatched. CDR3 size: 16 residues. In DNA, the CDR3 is TGTGCCAGCAGCTTCGGACCCGGACAGGGCGGCGGGGAGCTGTTTTTT. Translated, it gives CASSFGPGQGGGELFF.